One and the same sample provided the 4 T cell receptor beta chains below, sequenced in a study of shared clonotypes between healthy human individuals. The method was immunoSEQ multiplex PCR; TCRdb's version includes in-frame clones alone and lacks a portion of them. The sample lists nearly 1 million clones, 60% to 85% occurring once. The sequencing sample was made of memory CD4+ T cells sorted from blood. Subset described: CD45RA-negative fraction. The receptors come from a man between 18 and 29 years old in good health.

The rearrangement uses TRBV7-8 and TRBJ2-1; D unresolved. V was pared by 7 bases and J by 8 bases, with 12 bases between. Germline V gene sequence: CDR1 SGHVS, CDR2 FQNEAQ. The CDR3 contains 12 residues. The CDR3 DNA reads TGTGCCAGCACTACAGTCACCGATGAGCAGTTCTTC. It codes for CASTTVTDEQFF.

This chain connects TRBV15 to TRBJ1-1; 7 bases line up with TRBD1. V lost 7 bases, J lost 3 bases, and 8 bases stayed unmatched. The V gene's germline CDR1 is LNHNV and CDR2 YYDKDF (reference sequence). This CDR3 region has 14 residues. This CDR3 reads CATTRDRWDTEAFF. DNA for the CDR3: TGTGCCACCACCAGGGACAGATGGGACACTGAAGCTTTCTTT.

This clone was observed a few times. This sequence joins TRBV7-9 and TRBJ2-3; 8 bases map to TRBD1. This CDR3 has 14 amino acids. Trimming took 8 bases from V and 5 from J; bases not matched to a gene: 9. The germline CDR1 and CDR2 sequences are SEHNR and FQNEAQ (reference sequence). CDR3 nucleotide sequence: TGTGCCAGCGCCCTCGCACAGGGGGGAGATACGCAGTATTTT. This gives the protein CASALAQGGDTQYF.

This sequence joins TRBV5-1 and TRBJ2-3, with no clear D. The V end was cut by 0 bases, the J end by 2 bases, with 7 bases between. This CDR3 has 14 amino acids. The V gene's germline CDR1 is SGHRS and CDR2 YFSETQ. CDR3 residues: CASSLEGNTDTQYF. CDR3 DNA sequence: TGCGCCAGCAGCTTGGAAGGCAACACAGATACGCAGTATTTT.